This is a list of T cell receptor beta chains from one sample in a study of blood T cells in healthy people across ages. TCRdb processed the 5' RACE reads anew with MiXCR; each CDR3 protein has one entry. The sample records 1.4 million to 1.5 million distinct CDR3 sequences, approximately 38% being singletons. Input material: blood. These receptors came from a woman under 30 in good health. Both conserved end residues are part of each CDR3. D genes are given only for firm matches. Rows give clone size only sometimes, using once, few, many, or a class for an expanded clone.

J gene | clone size | CDR3 length | V gene | D gene | CDR3 DNA | CDR3 protein
TRBJ2-3 | . | 16 | TRBV25-1 | . | TGTGCCAGCAGTGGCCCTCGAAGCGGGTTCACAGATACGCAGTATTTT | CASSGPRSGFTDTQYF
TRBJ1-5 | . | 14 | TRBV20-1 | TRBD1 | TGCAGTGTCGCGGACAGGAATAGCAATCAGCCCCAGCATTTT | CSVADRNSNQPQHF
TRBJ2-7 | . | 12 | TRBV15 | . | TGTGCCACCCGCGGAGAAACCTACGAGCAGTACTTC | CATRGETYEQYF
TRBJ2-5 | . | 17 | TRBV7-2 | TRBD2 | TGTGCCAGCAGCTTAGGGGCTAGCGGGGGTCCACAAGAGACCCAGTACTTC | CASSLGASGGPQETQYF
TRBJ1-4 | few | 16 | TRBV7-8 | . | TGTGCCAGCAGCTTAGCGCAGTGGCAGGGGCGGGAAAAACTGTTTTTT | CASSLAQWQGREKLFF
TRBJ2-5 | . | 16 | TRBV15 | . | TGTGCCACCAGCAGAGATTTAACGAGTCACCAAGAGACCCAGTACTTC | CATSRDLTSHQETQYF
TRBJ1-5 | few | 19 | TRBV21-1 | . | TGTGCCAGCAGAAGGCTAACGTTAGGGACAGGGGGCTACGGTCAGCCCCAGCATTTT | CASRRLTLGTGGYGQPQHF
TRBJ1-2 | . | 16 | TRBV18 | TRBD1 | TGTGCCAGCTCACCAAAACAGGGGGCTGAAAACTATGGCTACACCTTC | CASSPKQGAENYGYTF
TRBJ2-7 | . | 14 | TRBV5-1 | . | TGCGCCAGCAGCTTCCGGCGGGTTTCAGACGAGCAGTACTTC | CASSFRRVSDEQYF
TRBJ2-1 | . | 13 | TRBV10-3 | . | TGTGCCATGCGGGACGGAAATCGGGATGAGCAGTTCTTC | CAMRDGNRDEQFF
TRBJ2-5 | . | 15 | TRBV7-8 | . | TGTGCCAGCAGCTTAGGGACGCCTCCGCAAGAGACCCAGTACTTC | CASSLGTPPQETQYF
TRBJ2-1 | . | 14 | TRBV20-1 | TRBD2 | TGCAGTGCTAGCTCGGGAGGGCCGGGGAATGAGCAGTTCTTC | CSASSGGPGNEQFF
TRBJ2-3 | few | 16 | TRBV7-9 | TRBD2 | TGTGCCAGCACCTCGGGGTCCGGGAGGGCCAAAGATACGCAGTATTTT | CASTSGSGRAKDTQYF
TRBJ2-7 | . | 18 | TRBV5-1 | TRBD2 | TGCGCCAGCAGCCCAAAAAGTAGGGCGGGAGAGGCCTACAATGAGCAGTACTTC | CASSPKSRAGEAYNEQYF
TRBJ2-6 | . | 15 | TRBV2 | . | TGTGCCAGCAAAACTATAGGCTCTGGGGCCAACGTCCTGACTTTC | CASKTIGSGANVLTF
TRBJ1-2 | . | 14 | TRBV20-1 | . | TGCAGTGCTAGATTAGAGGGTTCTAACTATGGCTACACCTTC | CSARLEGSNYGYTF
TRBJ2-7 | . | 14 | TRBV10-3 | . | TGTGCCATCAGTGAACGGGGGGCGGTCTACGAGCAGTACTTC | CAISERGAVYEQYF
TRBJ2-3 | . | 12 | TRBV5-1 | . | TGCGCCAACAATACTGACTCGGGAACGCAGTATTTT | CANNTDSGTQYF
TRBJ1-2 | few | 11 | TRBV6-1 | . | TGTGCCAGCAGTGAGTGGACTAACTACACCTTC | CASSEWTNYTF
TRBJ2-1 | few | 16 | TRBV6-6 | TRBD2 | TGTGCCAGCAGAGATGGGACTAGCGGACCCGGGAATGAGCAGTTCTTC | CASRDGTSGPGNEQFF
TRBJ2-3 | . | 14 | TRBV29-1 | TRBD2 | TGCAGCGTATGGGGACTAGCGTTCACAGATACGCAGTATTTT | CSVWGLAFTDTQYF
TRBJ1-5 | . | 16 | TRBV10-3 | TRBD1 | TGTGCCATCAGTGAGCCAGGGACAGGGGACCACCAGCCCCAGCATTTT | CAISEPGTGDHQPQHF
TRBJ1-6 | . | 14 | TRBV28 | . | TGTGCCAGCAGTTTCAGGAGAACGGGTTCACCCCTCCACTTT | CASSFRRTGSPLHF
TRBJ2-5 | . | 11 | TRBV28 | . | TGTGCCAGCGGCCACAGAGAGACCCAGTACTTC | CASGHRETQYF
TRBJ1-1 | many | 13 | TRBV12-3/TRBV12-4 | . | TGTGCCAGCAGTTTAGCAGGGGGCACTGAAGCTTTCTTT | CASSLAGGTEAFF
TRBJ2-1 | . | 16 | TRBV20-1 | TRBD2 | TGCAGTGCTAGAGATCCCAAGGGTGCGACTAGCGGGAGTGAGTTCTTC | CSARDPKGATSGSEFF
TRBJ1-2 | . | 14 | TRBV6-2/TRBV6-3 | . | TGTGACAGCAGTCCCCTAGGGAGTCTCTATGGCTACACCTTC | CDSSPLGSLYGYTF
TRBJ2-1 | many | 13 | TRBV12-3/TRBV12-4 | . | TGTGCCAGCAGTTTTGAGGGGGGCAATGAGCAGTTCTTC | CASSFEGGNEQFF
TRBJ1-2 | . | 14 | TRBV7-9 | . | TGTGCCAGCAGCTTCCCCACTCTAAACTATGGCTACACCTTC | CASSFPTLNYGYTF
TRBJ1-1 | few | 15 | TRBV4-1 | . | TGCGCCAGCAGCCAAGATCCGCAGGGAAGGACTGAAGCTTTCTTT | CASSQDPQGRTEAFF
TRBJ1-1 | . | 14 | TRBV7-9 | . | TGTTCCAGCAGCCTACAGGGTGCGGGCACTGAAGCTTTCTTT | CSSSLQGAGTEAFF
TRBJ2-7 | . | 16 | TRBV20-1 | . | TGCAGTGCTAGGAGCTGGGAACTTAGCTCCTACAATGAGCAGTACTTC | CSARSWELSSYNEQYF
TRBJ2-3 | . | 15 | TRBV4-2 | . | TGTGCCAGCAGCCAAGAAGGGGGTCCACGAGGTACGCAGTATTTT | CASSQEGGPRGTQYF
TRBJ2-5 | . | 15 | TRBV20-1 | TRBD1 | TGCAGTGCTAGGAAGGGGGCACGAAAACAAGAGACCCAGTACTTC | CSARKGARKQETQYF
TRBJ2-7 | few | 14 | TRBV7-6 | . | TGTGCCAGCAGCCCCGGACGGGTCTCCTACGAGCAGTACTTC | CASSPGRVSYEQYF
TRBJ2-5 | few | 15 | TRBV5-6 | . | TGTGCCAGCAGCTTTGGAGGGAGATCCCTGGAGACCCAGTACTTC | CASSFGGRSLETQYF
TRBJ2-7 | few | 14 | TRBV25-1 | TRBD1 | TGTGCCAGCAGTGGTCGGACAGGGACCTACGAGCAGTACTTC | CASSGRTGTYEQYF
TRBJ1-1 | . | 16 | TRBV19 | . | TGTGCCAGTAGTATAGAGGGCAGGGCAGGGAACACTGAAGCTTTCTTT | CASSIEGRAGNTEAFF
TRBJ2-3 | . | 16 | TRBV20-1 | TRBD2 | TGCAGTGCTAGAAAATCTGGACTAGCCTTCACAGATACGCAGTATTTT | CSARKSGLAFTDTQYF
TRBJ2-7 | once | 15 | TRBV20-1 | TRBD1 | TGCAGTGCTAGTTACGGGACAGGGTACTTTTACGAGCAGTACTTC | CSASYGTGYFYEQYF
TRBJ2-7 | . | 13 | TRBV7-2 | . | TGTGCCAGCAGCCGTTTGGAACGCTACGAGCAGTACTTC | CASSRLERYEQYF
TRBJ2-3 | . | 14 | TRBV10-1 | . | TGCGCCAGCAGTGGTCAGGCTGCCACAGATACGCAGTATTTT | CASSGQAATDTQYF
TRBJ1-2 | few | 13 | TRBV5-1 | . | TGTGCCAGCAGCCCGGTGGGTAACTATGGCTACACCTTC | CASSPVGNYGYTF
TRBJ2-1 | few | 15 | TRBV6-5 | TRBD2 | TGTGCCAGCAGGCTTACGGGACTAGCGAGTTCGGAGCAGTTCTTC | CASRLTGLASSEQFF
TRBJ2-1 | few | 15 | TRBV27 | TRBD1 | TGTGCCAGCAGTCCGACAGGGGGCAGGAACAATGAGCAGTTCTTC | CASSPTGGRNNEQFF
TRBJ2-3 | . | 20 | TRBV12-3/TRBV12-4 | . | TGTGCCAGCAGTTTCCAACCGCCAGATGTTCTTATCCCCATCGCAGATACGCAGTATTTT | CASSFQPPDVLIPIADTQYF
TRBJ2-7 | few | 13 | TRBV10-3 | . | TGTGCCATCAGCACTACAGGGACCTACGAGCAGTACTTC | CAISTTGTYEQYF
TRBJ1-2 | . | 16 | TRBV12-3/TRBV12-4 | . | TGTGCCAGCAGTCGTACAACAGGGAGTGGGAACTATGGCTACACCTTC | CASSRTTGSGNYGYTF
TRBJ1-6 | many | 14 | TRBV6-6 | . | TGTGCCAGCAGATCGGGGGGTTATAATTCACCCCTCCACTTT | CASRSGGYNSPLHF
TRBJ2-3 | . | 16 | TRBV6-5 | . | TGTGCCAGCAGTTACGGGTGGGGGGCCTCGCCAGATACGCAGTATTTT | CASSYGWGASPDTQYF
TRBJ2-7 | few | 14 | TRBV5-1 | TRBD1 | TGCGCCACCCAAGGGACAGGGGGCATGAACGAGCAGTACTTC | CATQGTGGMNEQYF
TRBJ2-3 | few | 18 | TRBV12-3/TRBV12-4 | TRBD2 | TGTGCCAGCCGGGATGTTGCGGGGGAACGACTCCCCACAGATACGCAGTATTTT | CASRDVAGERLPTDTQYF
TRBJ2-7 | many | 14 | TRBV7-2 | . | TGTGCCAGCAGCTTAGATGGCTACTCCTACGAGCAGTACTTC | CASSLDGYSYEQYF
TRBJ2-1 | few | 14 | TRBV20-1 | . | TGCAGTGCTCCCCCGGACACCATGAGTGATGAGCAGTTCTTC | CSAPPDTMSDEQFF
TRBJ1-1 | . | 16 | TRBV6-6 | . | TGTGCCAGCATCCCGGGGGGGGCGCTTCTGGATACTGAAGCTTTCTTT | CASIPGGALLDTEAFF
TRBJ2-7 | few | 13 | TRBV29-1 | . | TGCAGCGGGGGGGGCCCGAACTCCTACGAGCAGTACTTC | CSGGGPNSYEQYF